This T cell receptor (beta chain) was recorded in a study of OX40 agonist ivuxolimab in advanced cancers. Study-wide results and limits: The study observed clonal expansion of CD4+ and CD8+ blood T cells by week 6 at 0.1 to 3.0 mg/kg.

Trimming stripped 10 bases from V and 7 bases from J, with 24 bases between. The germline gives CDR1 SGHRS, CDR2 YFSETQ. The CDR3 is 16 amino acids. Concerning this clone: Its antigen is not known.

The method was immunoSEQ multiplex PCR; TCRdb's version includes in-frame clones alone and lacks a portion of them. The sample carries fewer than 85,000 clones, 87% recorded once. This clonotype originated in an adult with an advanced solid tumor such as melanoma, head and neck, liver or kidney cancer. The source was CD4+ or CD8+ T cells sorted from blood, collected in a trial of the OX40 agonist ivuxolimab. The chain is built from TRBV5-1 and TRBJ1-6, with D perhaps TRBD1 (5 bases). CDR3 in DNA: TGCGCCTGCCGATCGGAGCTCGGGGGATTCAATTCACCCCTCCACTTT. Encoded protein: CACRSELGGFNSPLHF.